One sample yielded the 8 T cell receptor beta chains listed below, sequenced in a study of shared clonotypes between healthy human individuals. Clones were sequenced by immunoSEQ multiplex PCR, and TCRdb holds only the in-frame ones, with some missing. In the table there are 450,000 to 500,000 clones, over 75% of which are singletons. The sample consisted of PBMCs. The receptors here all came from a woman between 40 and 50 years old in good health. Some clones in this sample may be carry-over from other donors' samples.

J is TRBJ2-1 and V is TRBV5-1; 10 nucleotides agree with TRBD2. There are 17 residues in the CDR3. Germline lookup yields CDR1 SGHRS and CDR2 YFSETQ. Losses at the gene ends were 4 bases for V and 0 bases for J; bases not matched to a gene: 7. CDR3 in amino acids: CASSRGSGRSSYNEQFF. Here the CDR3 DNA reads TGCGCCAGCAGCCGGGGTAGCGGGAGGAGCTCCTACAATGAGCAGTTCTTC. The entire variable domain, with the rest obtained from reference TRBV5-1 and TRBJ2-1, is as follows: KAGVTQTPRYLIKTRGQQVTLSCSPISGHRSVSWYQQTPGQGLQFLFEYFSETQRNKGNFPGRFSGRQFSNSRSEMNVSTLELGDSALYLCASSRGSGRSSYNEQFFGPGTRLTVL.

As concerns this clone: This likely traces to a read error, being one base from a far larger clone. The chain couples TRBV25-1 to TRBJ2-7, with D possibly matching TRBD2 (5 bases). Germline CDR1 and CDR2: MGHDK and SYGVNS. Trimming took 8 bases from V and 0 from J, leaving 14 bases between them. This CDR3 has 14 residues. DNA for the CDR3: TGTGCCAGCGGAGGAGACCGGGACTCCTACGAGCAGTACTTC. This codes for CASGGDRDSYEQYF.

J is TRBJ1-4 and V is TRBV7-5. TRBV7-5 is assigned pseudogene status. This CDR3 is 14 amino acids long. CDR3 DNA sequence: TGTGCCAGAAGCTTAGCTTGGTCTTCAGAAAAACTGTTTTTT. Residues: CARSLAWSSEKLFF.

This clone has only a few counts. This may arise from a read error, as a much more abundant clone is one base away. The same CDR3 is also encoded by other DNA sequences in this sample. V gene TRBV2 combines with J gene TRBJ1-4; no clear D gene. The germline CDR1 and CDR2 sequences are SNHLY and FYNNEI. The CDR3 has 13 amino acids. CDR3 sequence (DNA): TGTGCTAGCAACCGGATTACTAATGAAAAACTGTTTTTT. Its translation is CASNRITNEKLFF.

The gene calls are TRBV9 and TRBJ2-2; the match to TRBD2 covers 10 bases. V lost 0 bases and J lost 7; bases outside the gene matches: 6. This CDR3 has 16 residues. CDR1 and CDR2 from the germline V gene are SGDLS and YYNGEE. In nucleotides, the CDR3 is TGTGCCAGCAGCGTAGAGCTAGCGGGAGCCCGCGGGGAGCTGTTTTTT. As protein: CASSVELAGARGELFF.

The chain employs TRBV14 and TRBJ2-7; 7 positions match TRBD1. CDR1 is SGHDN and CDR2 is FVKESK in the germline V gene. The CDR3 sequence is 15 residues long. With 0 bases clipped from V and 2 bases from J, the junction kept 4 bases outside the gene matches. CDR3 DNA: TGTGCCAGCAGCCAAGATGTAGGACAGGCCTACGAGCAGTACTTC. This translates into CASSQDVGQAYEQYF.

V gene TRBV10-3 combines with J gene TRBJ2-1; the D is unclear. V lost 2 bases and J lost 1, with 9 bases in between. In germline, CDR1 is ENHRY, CDR2 SYGVKD. This CDR3 is built from 15 residues. CDR3 bases: TGTGCCATCAGTGAGCAGGTAGGGTCCTACAATGAGCAGTTCTTC. Translated: CAISEQVGSYNEQFF.

CDR3 protein: CASTGVPPYNEQFF. Written as DNA, the CDR3 is TGTGCCAGCACGGGGGTACCTCCCTACAATGAGCAGTTCTTC. The chain recombines TRBV6-1 with TRBJ2-1; maybe TRBD2 (6 bases). The CDR3 is 14 amino acids. V lost 7 bases and J 2 bases, leaving 12 bases between the germline ends. Germline CDR1 MNHNS, CDR2 SASEGT.